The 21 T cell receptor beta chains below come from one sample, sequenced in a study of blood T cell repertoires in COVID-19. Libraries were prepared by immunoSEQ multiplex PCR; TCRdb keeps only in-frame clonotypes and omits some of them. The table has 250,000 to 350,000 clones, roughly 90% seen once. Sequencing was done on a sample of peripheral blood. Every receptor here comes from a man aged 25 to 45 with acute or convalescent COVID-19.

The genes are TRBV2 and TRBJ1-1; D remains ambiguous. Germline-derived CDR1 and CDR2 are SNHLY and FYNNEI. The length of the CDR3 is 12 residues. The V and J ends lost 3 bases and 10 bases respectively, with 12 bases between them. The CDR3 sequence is CASSEGHFGAFF. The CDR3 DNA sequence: TGTGCCAGCAGTGAGGGCCATTTTGGAGCTTTCTTT.

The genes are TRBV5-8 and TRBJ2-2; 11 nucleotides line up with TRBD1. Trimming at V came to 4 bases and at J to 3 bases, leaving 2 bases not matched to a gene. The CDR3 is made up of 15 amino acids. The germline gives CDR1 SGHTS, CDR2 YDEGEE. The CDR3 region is CASSRTGGYTGELFF. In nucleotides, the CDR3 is TGTGCCAGCAGCAGGACAGGGGGCTACACCGGGGAGCTGTTTTTT.

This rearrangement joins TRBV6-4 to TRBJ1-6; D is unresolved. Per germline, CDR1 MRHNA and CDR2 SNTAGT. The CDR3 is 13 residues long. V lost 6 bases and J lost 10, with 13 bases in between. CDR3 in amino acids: CASSLTPESPLHF. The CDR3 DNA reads TGTGCCAGCAGCCTGACTCCAGAGTCACCCCTCCACTTT.

CDR3 residues: CASRQGGEKLFF. The CDR3, as DNA: TGTGCCAGCCGACAGGGAGGTGAAAAACTGTTTTTT. The chain links TRBV19 to TRBJ1-4; TRBD1 matches at 7 bases. V was clipped by 9 bases and J by 7 bases; unmatched bases: 5. This CDR3 has 12 amino acids. The germline CDR1 and CDR2 sequences are LNHDA and SQIVND (reference sequence).

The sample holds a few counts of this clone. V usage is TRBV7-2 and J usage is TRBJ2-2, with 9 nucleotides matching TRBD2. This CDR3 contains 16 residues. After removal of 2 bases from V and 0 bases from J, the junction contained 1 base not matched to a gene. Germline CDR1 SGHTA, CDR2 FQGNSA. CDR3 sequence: CASSLRGGANTGELFF. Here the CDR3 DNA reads TGTGCCAGCAGCTTACGCGGGGGGGCGAACACCGGGGAGCTGTTTTTT.

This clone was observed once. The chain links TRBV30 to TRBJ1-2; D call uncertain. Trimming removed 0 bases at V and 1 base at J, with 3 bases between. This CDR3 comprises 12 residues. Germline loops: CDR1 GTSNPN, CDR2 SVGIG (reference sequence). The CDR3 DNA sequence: TGTGCCTGGAGTGTCAATAACTATGGCTACACCTTC. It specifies CAWSVNNYGYTF.

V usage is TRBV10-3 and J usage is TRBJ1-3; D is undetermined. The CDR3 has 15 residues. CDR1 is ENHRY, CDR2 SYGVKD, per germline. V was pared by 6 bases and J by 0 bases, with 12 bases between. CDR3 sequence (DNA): TGTGCCATCAGCGCGGACTCAAACTCTGGAAACACCATATATTTT. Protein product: CAISADSNSGNTIYF.

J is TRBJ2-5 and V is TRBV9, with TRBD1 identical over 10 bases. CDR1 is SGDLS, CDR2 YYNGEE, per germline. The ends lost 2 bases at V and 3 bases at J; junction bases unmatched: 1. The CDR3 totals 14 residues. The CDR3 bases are TGTGCCAGCAGCGTGGGGACAGGGGAAGAGACCCAGTACTTC. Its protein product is CASSVGTGEETQYF.

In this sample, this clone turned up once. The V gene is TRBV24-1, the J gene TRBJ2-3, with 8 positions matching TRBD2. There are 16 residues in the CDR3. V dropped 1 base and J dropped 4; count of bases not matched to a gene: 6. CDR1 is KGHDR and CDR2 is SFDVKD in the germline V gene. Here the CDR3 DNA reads TGTGCCACCAGTGATTTTACCAGCGGGAGATCAGATACGCAGTATTTT. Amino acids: CATSDFTSGRSDTQYF.

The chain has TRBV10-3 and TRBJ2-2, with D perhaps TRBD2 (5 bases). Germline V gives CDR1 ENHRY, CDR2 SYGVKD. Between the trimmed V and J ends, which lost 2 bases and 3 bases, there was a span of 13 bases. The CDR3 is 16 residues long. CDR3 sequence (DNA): TGTGCCATCAGTGAGATTGAGGGCCCATACACCGGGGAGCTGTTTTTT. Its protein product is CAISEIEGPYTGELFF.

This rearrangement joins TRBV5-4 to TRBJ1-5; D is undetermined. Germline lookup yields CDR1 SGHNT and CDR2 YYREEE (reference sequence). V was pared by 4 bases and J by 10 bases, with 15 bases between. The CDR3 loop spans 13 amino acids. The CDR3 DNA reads TGTGCCAGCAGCGCGACCCTAGATGAACCCCAGCATTTT. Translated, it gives CASSATLDEPQHF.

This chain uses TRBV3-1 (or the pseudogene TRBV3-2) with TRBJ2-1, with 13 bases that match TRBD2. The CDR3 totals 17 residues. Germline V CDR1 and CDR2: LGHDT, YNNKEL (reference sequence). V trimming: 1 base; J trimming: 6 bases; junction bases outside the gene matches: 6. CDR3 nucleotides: TGTGCCAGCAGCCAAGGAGGACTAGCGGGAGTGGGCAATGAGCAGTTCTTC. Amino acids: CASSQGGLAGVGNEQFF.

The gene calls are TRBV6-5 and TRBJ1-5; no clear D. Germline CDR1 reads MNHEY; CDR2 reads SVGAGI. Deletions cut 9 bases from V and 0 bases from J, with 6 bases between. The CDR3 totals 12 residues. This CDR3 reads CASTRSNQPQHF. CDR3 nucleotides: TGTGCCAGTACGCGTAGCAATCAGCCCCAGCATTTT.

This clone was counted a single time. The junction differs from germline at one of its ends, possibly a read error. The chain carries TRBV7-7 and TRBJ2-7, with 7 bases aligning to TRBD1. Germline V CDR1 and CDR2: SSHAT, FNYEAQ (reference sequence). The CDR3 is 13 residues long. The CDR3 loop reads CASSFDRDHEQYF. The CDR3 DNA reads TGTGCTAGCAGCTTTGACAGGGACCACGAGCAGTACTTC.

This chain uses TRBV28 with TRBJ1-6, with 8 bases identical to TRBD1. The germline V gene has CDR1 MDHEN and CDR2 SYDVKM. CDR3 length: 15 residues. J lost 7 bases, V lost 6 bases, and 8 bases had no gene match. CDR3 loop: CASSTRTGLNSPLHF. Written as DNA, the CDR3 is TGTGCCAGCAGCACTCGGACAGGGTTGAATTCACCCCTCCACTTT.

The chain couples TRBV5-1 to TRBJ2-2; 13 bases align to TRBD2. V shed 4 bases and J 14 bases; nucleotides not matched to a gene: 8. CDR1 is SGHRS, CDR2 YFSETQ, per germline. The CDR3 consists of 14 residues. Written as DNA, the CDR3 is TGCGCCAGCAGCCCTGGACTAGCGGGGGTCGAACTGTTTTTT. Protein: CASSPGLAGVELFF.

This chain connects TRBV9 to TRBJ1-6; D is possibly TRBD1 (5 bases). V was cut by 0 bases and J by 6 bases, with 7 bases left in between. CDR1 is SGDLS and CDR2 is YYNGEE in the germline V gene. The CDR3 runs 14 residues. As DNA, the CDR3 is TGTGCCAGCAGCGTAGAGGGACTTAATTCACCCCTCCACTTT. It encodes CASSVEGLNSPLHF.

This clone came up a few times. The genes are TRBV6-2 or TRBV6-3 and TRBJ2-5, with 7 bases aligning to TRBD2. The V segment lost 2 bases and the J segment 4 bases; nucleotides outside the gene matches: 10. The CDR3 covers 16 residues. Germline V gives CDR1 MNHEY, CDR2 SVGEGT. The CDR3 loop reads CASSYRAGETSETQYF. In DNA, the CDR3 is TGTGCCAGCAGTTACAGGGCGGGGGAGACTTCAGAGACCCAGTACTTC.

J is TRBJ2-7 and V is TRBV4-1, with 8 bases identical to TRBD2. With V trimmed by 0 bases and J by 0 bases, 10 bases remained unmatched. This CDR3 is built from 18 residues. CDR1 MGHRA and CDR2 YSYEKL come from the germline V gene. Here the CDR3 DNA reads TGCGCCAGCAGCCAAGAGAGGCTAGCGGGCCAGAGCTCCTACGAGCAGTACTTC. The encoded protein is CASSQERLAGQSSYEQYF.

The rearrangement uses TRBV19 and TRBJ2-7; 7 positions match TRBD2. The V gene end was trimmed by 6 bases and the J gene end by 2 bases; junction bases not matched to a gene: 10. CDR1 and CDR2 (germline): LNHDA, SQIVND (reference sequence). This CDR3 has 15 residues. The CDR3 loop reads CASSRSFGTTYEQYF. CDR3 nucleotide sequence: TGTGCCAGTAGCCGTTCTTTCGGGACTACCTACGAGCAGTACTTC.

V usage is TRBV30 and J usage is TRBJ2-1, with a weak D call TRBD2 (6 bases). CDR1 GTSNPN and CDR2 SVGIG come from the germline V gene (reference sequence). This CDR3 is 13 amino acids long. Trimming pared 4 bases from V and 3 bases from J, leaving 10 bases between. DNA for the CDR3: TGTGCCTGGACCGCAGCGGGCTACAATGAGCAGTTCTTC. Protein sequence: CAWTAAGYNEQFF.